This TCR beta chain was identified in a study of CD8 T cells in Susac syndrome. An input of about 0.5 to 1 ug of RNA was subjected to reverse transcription using random hexamers. The authors amplified TCR beta CDR3 across 54 Vbeta and 13 Jbeta using immunoSEQ multiplex PCR. TCRdb re-analysed the immunoSEQ multiplex PCR reads in MiXCR, keeping a single row per CDR3 protein. The sample yields 180,000 or so distinct CDR3 sequences, about 94% seen once. The authors carried out high-throughput sequencing of TCR beta. They applied it to CD8+ and CD4+ T cells obtained from blood. The clonotype was recovered from a human donor with multiple sclerosis. Sequenced sample: CD4+ T cells from PBMCs.

Written as DNA, the CDR3 is TGCAGTGCTAGTATCGGCACAGATACGCAGTATTTT. This encodes CSASIGTDTQYF. This chain uses TRBV20-1 with TRBJ2-3, with no clear D. CDR1 is DFQATT, CDR2 SNEGSKA, per germline (reference sequence). Trimming took off 3 bases at V and 1 base at J, with 5 bases between the two ends. The length of the CDR3 is 12 residues.